This T cell receptor beta chain is drawn from a study of cytomegalovirus exposure and HLA in healthy donors (TCRdb year 2017). Concerning the study at large: An earlier analysis of approximately 550 of the donors reported more than 250 Gb of sequence data and 117 million unique TCR beta sequences from about 200 million T cells. A later analysis re-examined previously published TCR beta repertoires from roughly 650 donors and added high-resolution HLA genotyping to investigate patterns of TCR occurrence. Every discovery cohort repertoire had been produced on one sequencing platform. To decide whether each TCR beta V gene segment behaved as functional or pseudogenic, an earlier analysis of some 600 of the donors relied on high-throughput TCR beta sequencing. The number of typed donors differed by locus: about 629-630 for A, B, C, DRB1 and DQB1; approximately 520 for DQA1; approximately 610 for DPA1; and approximately 450 for DPB1. The genetic ancestry cluster associated with self-reported Caucasian donors included 80% to 90% of the approximately 410 genotyped donors. The study used immunosequencing to profile the T cell repertoires of 666 subjects and linked those repertoires to cytomegalovirus serostatus. The study combined high-throughput TCR immunosequencing, statistical association of individual TCRs with disease status, and machine learning to predict cytomegalovirus infection status. Donor age, sex, ethnicity and CMV serostatus were collected together with the repertoire data. In the later analysis, no new phenotypic data were used to find candidate immune exposures; instead, reliance was placed on TCR beta sequences and their occurrence across donors. Among roughly 370 genotyped donors of the cohort, an average of roughly 240,000 unique TCR beta nucleotide sequences were sequenced per donor, roughly 20% of them non-productive. The study aimed to test whether cataloging public T cell receptors could reveal signatures of past pathogen exposure. Both class I and class II loci were covered by HLA typing, at four-digit resolution. A separate validation cohort of over 95 different subjects was used in addition to the roughly 720-subject first cohort. An early release that covered roughly 600 HLA-typed donors contained approximately 300 gigabases of sequencing data and about 84 million unique TCR sequences. A handful of DR-DQ haplotypes were handled as single units for association and clustering because linkage in the cohort was strong. Genome-wide SNP genotypes for about 65% of the 666 donors were used in a later genetic analysis, which treated that subset as a discovery cohort.

The paper as a whole reports these results and caveats: A further reported finding was that TCR beta sequences accurately predicted the HLA-A and HLA-B alleles for most subjects in the first cohort. The sequencing pipeline was judged likely to have produced a cluster of highly shared sequence variants as a technical artifact. Because some donors lacked HLA typing at each locus, the association tests relied only on the typed subset. Most TCR sequences were observed very rarely across donors, whereas some public TCRs were present in many individuals. At a false discovery rate of 0.05, a later analysis linked fewer than 20,000 TCR beta sequences to specific HLA alleles. Strong co-occurrence of HLA alleles, especially DR and DQ, made assigning TCR associations to individual alleles difficult. Three of the identified cytomegalovirus-associated TCR beta chains were confirmed in vitro to be specific for cytomegalovirus antigens. In a later analysis, most CMV-associated TCR beta chains were found to appear HLA-restricted, with HLA associations seemingly driven largely by CMV exposure. In a later analysis, TCR association rates were found to vary across HLA loci, with the most associated TCRs seen for DRB1 alleles and the fewest for HLA-C alleles. According to a later genetic analysis, donors in an Asian-associated ancestry cluster had fewer N-insertions in productive TCRs than the approximately 610-donor mean. The cohort was sequenced for TCR beta chains only, and without alpha or paired-chain data the features that could be detected were limited. Because the 87-base-pair reads could not distinguish some IMGT-functional V segments, including TRBV6-2 and TRBV6-3, those segments were excluded. Several of the top co-occurrence clusters appeared to be linked to parvovirus B19, influenza, CMV and Epstein-Barr virus, according to a later analysis. Correlated functional status among segregating V segments might be attributable to linkage disequilibrium, but an unknown experimental factor could not be ruled out. A later analysis found that HLA-associated TCR beta chains were more clonally expanded and had lower generation probabilities than equally common non-associated chains. A later genetic analysis associated a missense DCLRE1C variant with V-gene and J-gene trimming of TCR beta chains, and an independent cohort replicated the association. Roughly uniform sequencing depth across donors was assumed in presence/absence analyses, although this assumption may not hold. The earlier analysis of nearly 600 of the donors excluded roughly 16 rarely observed V segments, including chromosome 9 orphons, because counts were too low. The classifier was reported to diagnose cytomegalovirus status with high specificity and sensitivity in both the original cohort and the validation cohort. CMV serostatus was the only immune exposure information available for the cohort. The study gave a list of more than 150 TCR beta chains associated with cytomegalovirus. The authors suggested that the approach could potentially be generalized to other disease states and immunological phenotypes. In an earlier analysis of around 600 of the donors, most TCR beta V segments were observed in productive rearrangements about 90% or about 30% of the time, broadly matching IMGT annotations.

For this chain, trimming is 3 bases at the V end and 5 bases at the J end, and the number of junction bases without a gene match is 13. CDR1 and CDR2, per the germline V gene, are ENHRY and SYGVKD. Including cysteine and phenylalanine, the CDR3 has 17 amino acids. Left in the record is the CDR3 DNA by itself, 51 bases read in frame from the first base. The library was made by the immunoSEQ multiplex PCR assay. The multiplex PCR relied on a mix of 60 forward primers for TCR Vbeta segments and 13 reverse primers for TCR Jbeta segments. The CDR3 region of rearranged TCR beta genes was amplified from genomic DNA by a multiplex PCR assay. The Illumina HiSeq System was used to sequence the amplified TCR beta libraries as 87-base-pair reads. The authors processed their data as follows. In a later analysis, some 80 million unique TCR beta chains were counted across the roughly 700 repertoires, and roughly 11 million of these chains were shared by at least two donors. Raw reads were error-corrected and collapsed into unique sequences with a nearest-neighbor algorithm that merged closely related sequences to remove PCR and sequencing errors. CDR3 sequences were aligned to IMGT reference sequences to assign V, D and J gene segments. For a sequence to be retained, a match of at least six nucleotides was required to both a V gene segment and a J gene segment. Rearrangements were classified as productive when the CDR3 lacked stop codons and remained in frame with V and J, and all other rearrangements were classified as non-productive. CDR3 was defined according to IMGT convention as the region running from the second conserved V-encoded cysteine to the conserved J-encoded phenylalanine. The earlier analysis of about 610 of the donors excluded sequences that lacked an unambiguous match to a single V gene segment. In an earlier analysis of about 590 of the donors, a V segment was called functional when productive rearrangements were above 56.7%, and segregating when the standard deviation between donors exceeded 5%. A statistical classification framework was built to diagnose cytomegalovirus status from the catalog of TCR beta chain sequences. In a later analysis, V and J genes were assigned by comparing TCR nucleotide sequences against IMGT/GENE-DB human TR gene sequences. A later analysis assigned CDR3 sequences and most-parsimonious VDJ recombination scenarios with the TCRdist pipeline. In a later analysis, every TCR beta chain was defined by the combination of its CDR3 amino acid sequence and its V-gene family, and reads without a unique V-gene family were dropped. A later analysis removed roughly 590 highly shared, low-generation-probability nucleotide sequences to deal with suspected cross-contamination and a sequencing artifact. A later analysis calculated a clonal expansion index for each public chain from normalized within-repertoire ranks of inferred template counts. In a later analysis, generation probabilities were computed using a VDJ recombination model fitted to out-of-frame rearrangements, and the results were checked against IGoR. A later analysis scored TCR-TCR, TCR-HLA and TCR-CMV co-occurrence with hypergeometric tests, applying a repertoire-size bias correction to TCR pairs. In a later analysis, false discovery rates were estimated by permuting HLA or CMV assignments 20 times. In a later analysis, co-occurring TCRs were grouped using DBSCAN, with TCRdist sequence similarity added in when clustering inside HLA-allele-positive subsets. Repertoires with fewer than 30,000 or more than 120,000 public chains, plus five repertoires with anomalous nucleotide sharing, were excluded from co-occurrence clustering. This is the immuneACCESS table as TCRdb keeps it, with only in-frame sequences that have V and J called. A part of the clones is gone; compared with another copy, unresolved V genes explain less than half, and the rest is unexplained. That table gives V, J and clone size, and the DNA gave D and trimming. In this sample the table shows 120,000 or so clones, more than 60% of which occur a single time. The ten top clones hold around 8.8% of the sample.

In total, about 650 healthy bone marrow donors made up the cohort. All cohort members were sampled while nominally healthy, although unrecorded immune exposures were likely present. The donor was CMV seropositive and was included in the group of approximately 310 seropositive cohort members. A peripheral blood sample was collected from each donor, and TCR beta sequencing was performed on peripheral blood mononuclear cells. The Qiagen DNeasy Blood Extraction Kit was used to extract genomic DNA from the blood cell samples. A few counts support this clone. There is no known antigen for this receptor. There are no base qualities to consult, and no much larger clone falls within one base.

The TCR comes from a middle-aged woman in good health and CMV-seropositive. The chain is encoded by TRBV10-3 joined to TRBJ2-5, and TRBD2 aligns with 9 junction nucleotides. The sequencing sample was made of PBMCs. This receptor has the CDR3 CAISEQFEAGGLETQYF. The nucleotide sequence reads TGTGCCATCAGTGAACAATTCGAGGCGGGAGGGCTGGAGACCCAGTACTTC.